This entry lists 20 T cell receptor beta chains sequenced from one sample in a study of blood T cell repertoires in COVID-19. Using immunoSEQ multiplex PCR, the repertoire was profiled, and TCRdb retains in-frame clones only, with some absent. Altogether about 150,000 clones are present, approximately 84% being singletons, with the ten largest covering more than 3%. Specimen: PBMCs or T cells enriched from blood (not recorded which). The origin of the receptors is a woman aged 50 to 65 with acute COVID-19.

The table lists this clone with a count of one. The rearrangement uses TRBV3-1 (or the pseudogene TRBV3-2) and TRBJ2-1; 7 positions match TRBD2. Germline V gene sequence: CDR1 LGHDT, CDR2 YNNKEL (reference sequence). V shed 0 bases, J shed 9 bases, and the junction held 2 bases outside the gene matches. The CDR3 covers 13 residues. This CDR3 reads CASSQDWGGEQFF. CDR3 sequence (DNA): TGTGCCAGCAGCCAAGATTGGGGGGGTGAGCAGTTCTTC.

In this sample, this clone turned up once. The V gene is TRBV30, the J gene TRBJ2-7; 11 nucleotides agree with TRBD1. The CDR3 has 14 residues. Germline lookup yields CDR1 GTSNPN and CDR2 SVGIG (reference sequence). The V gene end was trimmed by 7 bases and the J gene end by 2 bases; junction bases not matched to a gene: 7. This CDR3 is CAYLPGQGAYEQYF. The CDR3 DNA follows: TGTGCCTACCTCCCGGGACAGGGGGCCTACGAGCAGTACTTC.

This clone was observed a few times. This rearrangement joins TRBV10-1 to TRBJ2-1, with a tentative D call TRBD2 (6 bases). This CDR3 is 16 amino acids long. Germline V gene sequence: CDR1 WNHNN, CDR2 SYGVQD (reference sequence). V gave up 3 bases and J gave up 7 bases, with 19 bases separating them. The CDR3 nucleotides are TGCGCCAGCAGTGAAACCGGGAGCCATTCAACTAATGAGCAGTTCTTC. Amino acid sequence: CASSETGSHSTNEQFF.

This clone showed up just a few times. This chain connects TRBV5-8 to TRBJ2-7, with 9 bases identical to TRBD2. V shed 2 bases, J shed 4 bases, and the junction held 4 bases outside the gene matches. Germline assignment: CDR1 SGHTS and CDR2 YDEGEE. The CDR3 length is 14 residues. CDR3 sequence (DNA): TGTGCCAGCAGCTTTGCGGGAGGGCCGTACGAGCAGTACTTC. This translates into CASSFAGGPYEQYF.

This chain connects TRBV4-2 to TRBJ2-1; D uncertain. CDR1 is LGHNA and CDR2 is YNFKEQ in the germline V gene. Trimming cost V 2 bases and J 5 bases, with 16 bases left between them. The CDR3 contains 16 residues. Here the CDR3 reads CASSQSPRLENNEQFF. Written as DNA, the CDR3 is TGTGCCAGCAGCCAATCTCCTCGTCTGGAGAACAATGAGCAGTTCTTC.

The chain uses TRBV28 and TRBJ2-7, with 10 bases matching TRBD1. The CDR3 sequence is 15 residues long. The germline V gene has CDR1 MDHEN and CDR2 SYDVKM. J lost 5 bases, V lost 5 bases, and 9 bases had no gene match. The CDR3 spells CASSVSGTGVHEQYF. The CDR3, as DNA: TGTGCCAGCAGTGTATCCGGGACAGGGGTCCACGAGCAGTACTTC.

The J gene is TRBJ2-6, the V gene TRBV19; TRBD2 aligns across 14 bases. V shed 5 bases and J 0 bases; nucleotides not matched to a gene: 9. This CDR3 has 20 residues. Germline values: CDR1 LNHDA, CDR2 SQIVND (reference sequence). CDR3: CASSPGLAGAPSSGANVLTF. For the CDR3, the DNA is TGTGCCAGTAGTCCGGGACTAGCGGGAGCCCCTAGCTCTGGGGCCAACGTCCTGACTTTC.

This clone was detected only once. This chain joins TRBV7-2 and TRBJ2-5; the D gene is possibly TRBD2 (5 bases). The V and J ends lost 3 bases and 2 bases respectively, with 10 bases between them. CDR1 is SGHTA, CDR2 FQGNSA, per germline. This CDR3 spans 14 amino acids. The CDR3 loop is CASSFLSGQETQYF. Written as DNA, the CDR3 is TGTGCCAGCAGCTTTCTAAGCGGACAAGAGACCCAGTACTTC.

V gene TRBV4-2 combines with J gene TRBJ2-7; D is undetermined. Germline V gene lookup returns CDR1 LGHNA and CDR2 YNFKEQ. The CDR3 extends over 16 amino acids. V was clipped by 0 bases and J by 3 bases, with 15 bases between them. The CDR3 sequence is CASSQDFGQIFYEQYF. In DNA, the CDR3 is TGTGCCAGCAGCCAAGATTTTGGCCAGATCTTCTACGAGCAGTACTTC.

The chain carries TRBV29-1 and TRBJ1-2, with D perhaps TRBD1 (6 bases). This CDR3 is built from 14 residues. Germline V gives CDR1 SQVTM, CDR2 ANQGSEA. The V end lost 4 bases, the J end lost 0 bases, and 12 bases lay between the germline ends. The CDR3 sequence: CSVGKGETNYGYTF. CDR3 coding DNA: TGCAGCGTTGGAAAGGGGGAGACTAACTATGGCTACACCTTC.

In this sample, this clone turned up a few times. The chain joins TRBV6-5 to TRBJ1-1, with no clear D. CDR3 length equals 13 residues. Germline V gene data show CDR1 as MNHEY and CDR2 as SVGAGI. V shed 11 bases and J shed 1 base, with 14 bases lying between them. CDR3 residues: CAVYDRQNTEAFF. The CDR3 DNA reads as TGTGCCGTTTACGATCGACAGAACACTGAAGCTTTCTTT.

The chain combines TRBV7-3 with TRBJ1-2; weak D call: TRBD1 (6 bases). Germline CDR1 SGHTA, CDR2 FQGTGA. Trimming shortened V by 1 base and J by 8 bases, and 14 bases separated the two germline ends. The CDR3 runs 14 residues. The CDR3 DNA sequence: TGTGCCAGCAGCTTAAACCCCAGGGGCGGAGGCTACACCTTC. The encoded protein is CASSLNPRGGGYTF.

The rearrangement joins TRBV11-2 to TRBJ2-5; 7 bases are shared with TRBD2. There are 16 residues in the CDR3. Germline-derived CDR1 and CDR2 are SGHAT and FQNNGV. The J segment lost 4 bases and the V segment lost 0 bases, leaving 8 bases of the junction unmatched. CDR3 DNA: TGTGCCAGCAGCTTAGAGGCCAAGGGAGGGCGAGAGACCCAGTACTTC. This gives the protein CASSLEAKGGRETQYF.

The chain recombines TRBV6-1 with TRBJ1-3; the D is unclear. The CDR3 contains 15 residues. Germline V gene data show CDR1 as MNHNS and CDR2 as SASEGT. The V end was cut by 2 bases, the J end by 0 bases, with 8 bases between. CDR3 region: CASSERVDSGNTIYF. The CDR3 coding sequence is TGTGCCAGCAGTGAACGGGTGGACTCTGGAAACACCATATATTTT.

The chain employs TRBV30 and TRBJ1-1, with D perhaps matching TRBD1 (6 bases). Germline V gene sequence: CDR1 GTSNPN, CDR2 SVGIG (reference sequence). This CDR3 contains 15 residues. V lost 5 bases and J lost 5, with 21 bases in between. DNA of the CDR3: TGTGCCTGGGGCACCGGGTCCCCGAGGGGGACTGAAGCTTTCTTT. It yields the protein CAWGTGSPRGTEAFF.

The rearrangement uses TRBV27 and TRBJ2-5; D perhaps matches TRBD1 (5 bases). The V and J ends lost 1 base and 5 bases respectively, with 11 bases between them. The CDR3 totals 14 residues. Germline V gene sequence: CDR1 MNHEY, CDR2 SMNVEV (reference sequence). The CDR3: CASSLYRTFETQYF. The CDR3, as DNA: TGTGCCAGCAGTTTATATCGGACATTTGAGACCCAGTACTTC.

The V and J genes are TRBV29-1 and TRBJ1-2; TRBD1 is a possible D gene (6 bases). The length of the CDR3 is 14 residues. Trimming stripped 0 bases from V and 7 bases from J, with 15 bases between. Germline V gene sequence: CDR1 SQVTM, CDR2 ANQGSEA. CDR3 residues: CSVEEESRGSGYTF. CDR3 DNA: TGCAGCGTTGAAGAGGAGAGCAGGGGAAGTGGCTACACCTTC. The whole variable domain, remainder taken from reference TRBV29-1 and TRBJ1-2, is SAVISQKPSRDICQRGTSLTIQCQVDSQVTMMFWYRQQPGQSLTLIATANQGSEATYESGFVIDKFPISRPNLTFSTLTVSNMSPEDSSIYLCSVEEESRGSGYTFGSGTRLTVV.

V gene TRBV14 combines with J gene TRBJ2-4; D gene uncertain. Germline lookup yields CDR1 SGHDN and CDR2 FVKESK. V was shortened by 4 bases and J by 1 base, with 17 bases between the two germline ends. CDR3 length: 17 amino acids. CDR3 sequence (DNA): TGTGCCAGCAGCCCTCGACAACCGCAAAATGCCAAAAACATTCAGTACTTC. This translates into CASSPRQPQNAKNIQYF.

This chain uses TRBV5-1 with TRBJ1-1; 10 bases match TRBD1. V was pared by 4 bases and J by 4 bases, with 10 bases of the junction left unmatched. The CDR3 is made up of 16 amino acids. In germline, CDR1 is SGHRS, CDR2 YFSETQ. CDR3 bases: TGCGCCAGCAGCCGCACCAGACAGGGGGCTAGCACTGAAGCTTTCTTT. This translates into CASSRTRQGASTEAFF.

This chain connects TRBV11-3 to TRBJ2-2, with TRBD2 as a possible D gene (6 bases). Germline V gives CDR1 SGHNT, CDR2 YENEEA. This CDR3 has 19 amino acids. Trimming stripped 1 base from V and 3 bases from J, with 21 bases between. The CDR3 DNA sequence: TGTGCCAGCAGCTTAGCCGGTAGGGCCGGGAGATTGGACACCGGGGAGCTGTTTTTT. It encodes CASSLAGRAGRLDTGELFF. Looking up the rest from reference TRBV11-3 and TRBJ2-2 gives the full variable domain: EAGVVQSPRYKIIEKKQPVAFWCNPISGHNTLYWYLQNLGQGPELLIRYENEEAVDDSQLPKDRFSAERLKGVDSTLKIQPAELGDSAVYLCASSLAGRAGRLDTGELFFGEGSRLTVL.